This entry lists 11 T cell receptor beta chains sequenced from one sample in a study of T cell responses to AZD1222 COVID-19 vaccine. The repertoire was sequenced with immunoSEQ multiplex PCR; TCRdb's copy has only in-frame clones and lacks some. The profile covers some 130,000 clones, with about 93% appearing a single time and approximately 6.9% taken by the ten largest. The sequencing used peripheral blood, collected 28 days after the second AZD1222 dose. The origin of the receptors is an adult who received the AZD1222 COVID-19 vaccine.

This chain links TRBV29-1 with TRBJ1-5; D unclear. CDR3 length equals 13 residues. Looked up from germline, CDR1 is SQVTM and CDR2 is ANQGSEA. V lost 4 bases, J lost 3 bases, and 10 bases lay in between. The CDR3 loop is CSVVSGSNQPQHF. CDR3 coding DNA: TGCAGCGTTGTTTCGGGGTCCAATCAGCCCCAGCATTTT. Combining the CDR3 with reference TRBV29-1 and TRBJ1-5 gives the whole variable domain SAVISQKPSRDICQRGTSLTIQCQVDSQVTMMFWYRQQPGQSLTLIATANQGSEATYESGFVIDKFPISRPNLTFSTLTVSNMSPEDSSIYLCSVVSGSNQPQHFGDGTRLSIL.

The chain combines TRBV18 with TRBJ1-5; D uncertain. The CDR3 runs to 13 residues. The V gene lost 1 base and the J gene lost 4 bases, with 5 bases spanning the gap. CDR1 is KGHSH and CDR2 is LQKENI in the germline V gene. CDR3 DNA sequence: TGTGCCAGCTCACCACAGGGTAATCAGCCCCAGCATTTT. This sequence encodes CASSPQGNQPQHF.

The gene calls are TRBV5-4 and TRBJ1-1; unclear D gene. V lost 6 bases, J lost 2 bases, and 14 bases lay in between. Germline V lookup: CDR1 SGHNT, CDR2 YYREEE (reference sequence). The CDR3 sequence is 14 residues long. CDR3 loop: CASTRPGFNTEAFF. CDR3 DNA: TGTGCCAGCACCCGACCGGGGTTTAACACTGAAGCTTTCTTT. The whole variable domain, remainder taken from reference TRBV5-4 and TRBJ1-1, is ETGVTQSPTHLIKTRGQQVTLRCSSQSGHNTVSWYQQALGQGPQFIFQYYREEENGRGNFPPRFSGLQFPNYSSELNVNALELDDSALYLCASTRPGFNTEAFFGQGTRLTVV.

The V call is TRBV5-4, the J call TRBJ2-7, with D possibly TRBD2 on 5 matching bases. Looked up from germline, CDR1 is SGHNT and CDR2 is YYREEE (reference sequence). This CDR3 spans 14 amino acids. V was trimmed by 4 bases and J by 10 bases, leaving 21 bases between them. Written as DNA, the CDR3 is TGTGCCAGCAGCGCGGGCCCTACGAGTCCCGAACAGTACTTC. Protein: CASSAGPTSPEQYF.

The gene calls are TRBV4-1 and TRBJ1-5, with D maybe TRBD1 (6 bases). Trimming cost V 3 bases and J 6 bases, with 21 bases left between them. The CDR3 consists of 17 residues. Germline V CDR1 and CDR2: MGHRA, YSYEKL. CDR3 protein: CASSHDPQQGYSQPQHF. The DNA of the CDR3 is TGCGCCAGCAGCCACGACCCTCAACAGGGTTATAGTCAGCCCCAGCATTTT.

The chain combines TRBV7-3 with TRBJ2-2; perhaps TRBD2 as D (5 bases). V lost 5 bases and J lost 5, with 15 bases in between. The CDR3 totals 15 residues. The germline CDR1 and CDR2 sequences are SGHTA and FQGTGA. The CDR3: CASSPLLRGTGELFF. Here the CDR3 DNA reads TGTGCCAGCAGCCCGTTACTTCGGGGTACCGGGGAGCTGTTTTTT.

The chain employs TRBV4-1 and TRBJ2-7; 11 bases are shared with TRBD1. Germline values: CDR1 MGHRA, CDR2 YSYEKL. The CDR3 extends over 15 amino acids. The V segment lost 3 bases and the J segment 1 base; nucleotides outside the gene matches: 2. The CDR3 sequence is CASSQGDRGSYEQYF. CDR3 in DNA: TGCGCCAGCAGCCAGGGGGACAGGGGGTCCTACGAGCAGTACTTC.

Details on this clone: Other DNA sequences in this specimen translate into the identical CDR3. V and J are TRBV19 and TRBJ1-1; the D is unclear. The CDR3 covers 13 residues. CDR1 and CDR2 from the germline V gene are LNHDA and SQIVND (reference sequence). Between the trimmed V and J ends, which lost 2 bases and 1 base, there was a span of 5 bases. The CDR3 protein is CASSIPQNTEAFF. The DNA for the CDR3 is TGTGCCAGTAGTATACCCCAGAACACTGAAGCTTTCTTT.

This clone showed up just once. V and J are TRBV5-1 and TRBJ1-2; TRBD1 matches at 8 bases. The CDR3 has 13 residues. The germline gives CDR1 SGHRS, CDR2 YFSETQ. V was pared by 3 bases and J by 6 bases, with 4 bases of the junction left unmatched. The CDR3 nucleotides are TGCGCCAGCAGCTCGGACAGGGCTGATGGCTACACCTTC. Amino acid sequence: CASSSDRADGYTF.

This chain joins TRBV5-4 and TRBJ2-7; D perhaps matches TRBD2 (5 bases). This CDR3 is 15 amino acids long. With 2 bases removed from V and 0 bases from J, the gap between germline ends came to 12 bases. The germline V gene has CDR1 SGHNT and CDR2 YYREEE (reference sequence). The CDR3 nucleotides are TGTGCCAGCAGCTTCCGGTCGGGGTACTCCTACGAGCAGTACTTC. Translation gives CASSFRSGYSYEQYF.

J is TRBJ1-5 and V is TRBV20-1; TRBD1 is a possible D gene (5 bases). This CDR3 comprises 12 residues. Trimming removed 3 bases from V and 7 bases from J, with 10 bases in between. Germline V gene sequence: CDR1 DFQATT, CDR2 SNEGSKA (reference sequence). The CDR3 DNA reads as TGCAGTGCTAGTAGGCAGGGACAGCCCCAGCATTTT. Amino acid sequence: CSASRQGQPQHF.